This TCR beta chain was observed in a study of cytomegalovirus exposure and HLA in healthy donors. V lost 7 bases to trimming and J lost 6 bases; unmatched junction nucleotides: 11. This CDR3 has 15 residues. The germline CDR1 and CDR2 sequences are SEHNR and FQNEAQ (reference sequence). The PCR contained 60 Vbeta and 13 Jbeta primers. Data came from immunoSEQ multiplex PCR; TCRdb stores just in-frame clones and leaves some out. The table includes about 150,000 clones, approximately 81% detected once. The source is a male donor in good health and CMV-seronegative. Material for sequencing was PBMCs. The rearrangement links TRBV7-9 to TRBJ2-1; 8 bases are a match to TRBD2. This CDR3 reads CASTTTSGGLNEQFF. The CDR3 DNA sequence: TGTGCCAGCACCACCACTAGCGGTGGACTCAATGAGCAGTTCTTC.